A selection of T cell receptor beta chains follows, all from one sample in a study of blood T cell repertoires in COVID-19. Clones were sequenced by immunoSEQ multiplex PCR, and TCRdb holds only the in-frame ones, with some missing. The profile shows about 75,000 clones, roughly 86% of them singletons. The sample consisted of peripheral blood. The receptors were sampled from a woman in her fifties or sixties with acute or convalescent COVID-19. CDR3s include the opening cysteine and the closing phenylalanine or tryptophan. The D gene is left open where the match is weak. Only some rows state a clone size, as once, few, many or a class for expanded clones.

v_call	j_call	d_call	clone_size	cdr3_aa	cdr3_nt
TRBV5-1	TRBJ1-2	-	-	CASSPGNYGYTF	TGCGCCAGCAGCCCAGGGAACTATGGCTACACCTTC
TRBV4-1	TRBJ1-4	TRBD1	-	CASSQGGQGRPNEKLFF	TGCGCCAGCAGCCAAGGGGGACAGGGGCGGCCTAATGAAAAACTGTTTTTT
TRBV5-3	TRBJ2-5	TRBD1	-	CARSAPGGQGVGETQYF	TGTGCCAGAAGCGCCCCTGGAGGACAGGGGGTCGGGGAGACCCAGTACTTC
TRBV5-1	TRBJ1-4	-	-	CASSLAGRGDEKLFF	TGCGCCAGCAGCTTGGCCGGACGGGGGGATGAAAAACTGTTTTTT
TRBV29-1	TRBJ1-5	TRBD1	-	CSVDQKTDRINGYNQPQHF	TGCAGCGTCGACCAGAAAACGGACAGGATCAACGGATACAATCAGCCCCAGCATTTT
TRBV29-1	TRBJ2-7	-	-	CSVEDLTQGQQYF	TGCAGCGTTGAAGATCTTACCCAGGGCCAACAGTACTTC
TRBV6-5	TRBJ1-1	-	-	CASSSSGGARSEAFF	TGTGCCAGCAGCTCGTCCGGCGGGGCGCGTTCTGAAGCTTTCTTT
TRBV5-1	TRBJ1-2	TRBD1	-	CASSPGPGGGGYTF	TGCGCCAGCAGCCCGGGGCCAGGGGGCGGCGGCTACACCTTC
TRBV11-3	TRBJ2-2	-	-	CASSIGSPGSTLFF	TGTGCCAGCAGCATCGGGAGTCCTGGTTCGACCCTGTTTTTT
TRBV7-6	TRBJ2-1	-	-	CASSLERSEQFF	TGTGCCAGCAGCTTAGAGCGTAGTGAGCAGTTCTTC
TRBV7-2	TRBJ2-2	-	medium-sized	CASSHRGQAGAGELFF	TGTGCCAGCAGCCACCGGGGACAGGCGGGGGCCGGGGAGCTGTTTTTT
TRBV28	TRBJ2-7	TRBD1	once	CASNVRGIYEQYF	TGTGCCAGCAACGTCAGGGGGATCTACGAGCAGTACTTC
TRBV13	TRBJ1-2	-	-	CASSLGRRRTGYTF	TGTGCCAGCAGCTTAGGCAGGAGGAGGACTGGCTACACCTTC
TRBV5-4	TRBJ1-1	-	-	CASSFLNSEAFF	TGTGCCAGCAGCTTCCTTAACAGTGAAGCTTTCTTT
TRBV7-6	TRBJ2-7	TRBD2	-	CASSLVTGTSFYEQYF	TGTGCCAGCAGCTTAGTTACCGGGACTAGCTTCTACGAGCAGTACTTC
TRBV2	TRBJ2-2	-	-	CASSETDSPNTGELFF	TGTGCCAGCAGTGAAACGGACAGCCCCAACACCGGGGAGCTGTTTTTT
TRBV2	TRBJ2-1	-	-	CASSLVRDNEQFF	TGTGCCAGCTCACTAGTCCGGGACAATGAGCAGTTCTTC
TRBV9	TRBJ2-1	TRBD2	-	CASSPGDSGRANEQFF	TGTGCCAGCAGCCCTGGGGATAGCGGGAGGGCTAATGAGCAGTTCTTC
TRBV3-1/TRBV3-2	TRBJ1-1	TRBD1	-	CASSQDSSRGHTFF	TGTGCCAGCAGCCAAGATTCGAGCAGGGGGCATACTTTCTTT
TRBV30	TRBJ2-1	-	-	CASTQGNEQFF	TGTGCCTCGACCCAGGGAAATGAGCAGTTCTTC
TRBV28	TRBJ2-7	TRBD2	-	CASRGRREGSYEQYF	TGTGCCAGCAGGGGGCGGCGGGAGGGCTCCTACGAGCAGTACTTC
TRBV15	TRBJ2-7	-	-	CATSRGQNQVGEQYF	TGTGCCACCAGCAGAGGCCAAAATCAGGTGGGCGAGCAGTACTTC
TRBV4-3	TRBJ1-6	-	-	CASSQDLAYNSPLHF	TGCGCCAGCAGCCAAGATCTAGCGTATAATTCACCCCTCCACTTT
TRBV3-1/TRBV3-2	TRBJ1-3	-	-	CASSQEMARISGNTIYF	TGTGCCAGCAGCCAAGAAATGGCCAGGATCTCTGGAAACACCATATATTTT
TRBV1	TRBJ1-5	-	-	CTSSLVDRGICSGQPQHF	TGCACCAGCAGCCTTGTCGACAGGGGGATTTGTTCGGGCCAGCCCCAGCATTTT
TRBV7-8	TRBJ1-6	TRBD1	-	CASSLMGQGRSPLHF	TGTGCCAGCAGCTTAATGGGACAGGGGCGGTCACCCCTCCACTTT
TRBV28	TRBJ1-5	-	-	CASSLGSFSNQPQHF	TGTGCCAGCAGTTTAGGCTCCTTTAGCAATCAGCCCCAGCATTTT
TRBV5-1	TRBJ1-5	TRBD1	-	CASSLTGGAEPQHF	TGCGCCAGCAGCTTAACAGGGGGCGCAGAGCCCCAGCATTTT
TRBV2	TRBJ1-3	-	-	CASSPPGRSSGNTIYF	TGTGCCAGCAGCCCGCCGGGAAGGAGCTCTGGAAACACCATATATTTT
TRBV28	TRBJ2-5	-	once	CASSFFAATKETQYF	TGTGCCAGCAGTTTTTTTGCGGCTACGAAAGAGACCCAGTACTTC
TRBV7-8	TRBJ2-1	-	-	CASSLVIQARDEQFF	TGTGCCAGCAGCTTAGTTATCCAGGCGAGGGATGAGCAGTTCTTC
TRBV28	TRBJ2-6	TRBD1	-	CASSYPTGPLSGANVLTF	TGTGCCAGCAGTTACCCGACAGGGCCCCTCTCTGGGGCCAACGTCCTGACTTTC
TRBV18	TRBJ2-7	-	-	CASSHSRYYEQYF	TGTGCCAGCTCCCACTCGCGGTACTACGAGCAGTACTTC
TRBV6-5	TRBJ2-2	-	-	CASRESNTGELFF	TGTGCCAGTAGAGAGTCGAACACCGGGGAGCTGTTTTTT
TRBV6-4	TRBJ1-1	TRBD1	-	CASSDLQSIERQGNTEAFF	TGTGCCAGCAGTGACCTCCAATCTATCGAACGACAGGGGAACACTGAAGCTTTCTTT
TRBV6-5	TRBJ2-5	-	few	CASRFTGQETQYF	TGTGCCAGCCGCTTTACAGGACAAGAGACCCAGTACTTC
TRBV19	TRBJ2-1	-	-	CASRAPRTYNEQFF	TGTGCCAGTAGAGCTCCTAGAACCTACAATGAGCAGTTCTTC
TRBV18	TRBJ1-1	TRBD1	-	CASSGQGNTEAFF	TGTGCCAGCTCCGGACAGGGAAATACTGAAGCTTTCTTT
TRBV18	TRBJ2-5	-	few	CASRPSTKTQYF	TGTGCCAGCCGACCTAGTACAAAGACCCAGTACTTC
TRBV4-2	TRBJ2-7	TRBD2	-	CASSQAGTSGIDEQYF	TGTGCCAGCAGCCAAGCAGGGACTAGCGGGATAGACGAGCAGTACTTC
TRBV24-1	TRBJ2-3	TRBD1	-	CATSESGTGGQDTQYF	TGTGCCACCAGTGAGTCCGGGACAGGGGGTCAAGATACGCAGTATTTT
TRBV19	TRBJ2-2	-	once	CASRRDFNTGELFF	TGTGCCAGTAGGAGGGACTTTAACACCGGGGAGCTGTTTTTT